This T cell receptor beta chain appears in the sequencing data of a study of post-analysis software for immune sequencing data. Study-wide findings and caveats: The study found TRBV5-6, TRBV5-1 and TRBV20-1 among five TRBV segments more frequent in patients than controls.

This clonotype was seen once. Its specificity is not known. The junction departs from the called germline gene at one end, perhaps through a read error. Unique molecular identifiers were present in the TCR beta cDNA libraries. MiXCR was run by TCRdb on the PCR reads, yielding one entry per CDR3 protein. The sample yields under 200,000 distinct CDR3 sequences, roughly 30% seen once. CDR3 length: 16 amino acids. Germline V gene sequence: CDR1 SGHTA, CDR2 FQGNSA. Material for sequencing was blood. The receptor comes from a girl younger than 18 with multiple sclerosis. The chain recombines TRBV7-2 with TRBJ2-3; D might be TRBD1 (6 bases). The CDR3 coding sequence is TGTGCCAACAGCTCCACTTTAGGGGGAAACACAGATACGCAGTATTTT. Protein product: CANSSTLGGNTDTQYF.